The 13 T cell receptor beta chains listed next were all sequenced from one sample in a study of T cell responses to AZD1222 COVID-19 vaccine. Produced via immunoSEQ multiplex PCR; TCRdb's table is partial and in-frame only. The table includes 75,000 to 95,000 clones, roughly nine tenths detected once. This sample comprised peripheral blood, obtained on day 0 of AZD1222 vaccination. The receptors derive from an adult in good health.

The rearrangement uses TRBV5-4 and TRBJ2-3, with 14 bases identical to TRBD2. Trimming removed 3 bases from V and 5 bases from J; junction bases left unmatched: 8. The CDR3 consists of 17 residues. Germline V gene sequence: CDR1 SGHNT, CDR2 YYREEE (reference sequence). The CDR3 DNA reads TGTGCCAGCAGCTACGGGACTAGCGGGAGTCTGTTAGATACGCAGTATTTT. This encodes CASSYGTSGSLLDTQYF.

The chain is built from TRBV5-6 and TRBJ2-2; D unclear. V lost 2 bases, J lost 0 bases, and 8 bases lay in between. CDR3 size: 15 residues. The germline CDR1 and CDR2 sequences are SGHDT and YYEEEE. CDR3 in amino acids: CASSFIGANTGELFF. The CDR3 DNA reads as TGTGCCAGCAGCTTTATCGGAGCGAACACCGGGGAGCTGTTTTTT.

The chain joins TRBV28 to TRBJ1-2; D is undetermined. V lost 6 bases and J lost 6, with 14 bases in between. Looked up from germline, CDR1 is MDHEN and CDR2 is SYDVKM. The CDR3 spans 13 residues. CDR3 residues: CASSRSGADGYTF. The CDR3 bases are TGTGCCAGCAGCCGTTCGGGCGCCGATGGCTACACCTTC.

This clone appeared once. The chain joins TRBV5-1 to TRBJ1-1; D gene uncertain. The germline CDR1 and CDR2 sequences are SGHRS and YFSETQ. The CDR3 spans 13 residues. V was pared by 0 bases and J by 5 bases, with 8 bases between. For the CDR3, the DNA is TGCGCCAGCAGCTTGGATGAGTTTACTGAAGCTTTCTTT. This codes for CASSLDEFTEAFF.

The chain uses TRBV7-8 and TRBJ1-5; D is ambiguous. Germline values: CDR1 SGHVS, CDR2 FQNEAQ. Trimming left V 1 base short and J 3 bases short, with 10 bases between. This CDR3 has 15 residues. CDR3 region: CASSLERRANQPQHF. The CDR3, as DNA: TGTGCCAGCAGCTTAGAGCGAAGGGCCAATCAGCCCCAGCATTTT.

The chain is built from TRBV7-8 and TRBJ1-5; tentative D call: TRBD1 (6 bases). Germline values: CDR1 SGHVS, CDR2 FQNEAQ. The CDR3 runs 17 residues. Trimming removed 5 bases at V and 0 bases at J, with 17 bases between. The chain's CDR3 is CASSPEPGHYSNQPQHF. For the CDR3, the DNA is TGTGCCAGCAGCCCAGAACCGGGACACTATAGCAATCAGCCCCAGCATTTT.

V and J are TRBV30 and TRBJ1-3, with D possibly matching TRBD1 (5 bases). V was cut by 0 bases and J by 0 bases, with 6 bases left in between. Germline-derived CDR1 and CDR2 are GTSNPN and SVGIG (reference sequence). This CDR3 has 14 amino acids. CDR3 sequence (DNA): TGTGCCTGGAGTGTGGGGGGCTCTGGAAACACCATATATTTT. Its protein product is CAWSVGGSGNTIYF. Variable domain in full (rest from reference TRBV30 and TRBJ1-3): SQTIHQWPATLVQPVGSPLSLECTVEGTSNPNLYWYRQAAGRGLQLLFYSVGIGQISSEVPQNLSASRPQDRQFILSSKKLLLSDSGFYLCAWSVGGSGNTIYFGEGSWLTVV.

The V gene is TRBV20-1, the J gene TRBJ1-2, with D unresolved. V shed 3 bases and J shed 6 bases, with 11 bases lying between them. This CDR3 region has 12 residues. The V gene's germline CDR1 is DFQATT and CDR2 SNEGSKA (reference sequence). The CDR3 region is CSASEGRHGYTF. The DNA of the CDR3 is TGCAGTGCTAGTGAAGGTCGCCATGGCTACACCTTC.

The V and J genes are TRBV7-2 and TRBJ2-7; TRBD1 agrees at 8 bases. In germline, CDR1 is SGHTA, CDR2 FQGNSA. This CDR3 has 13 residues. The junction had 4 bases not matched to a gene; V was cut back by 3 bases and J by 6 bases. The CDR3 sequence is CASSLLQGGEQYF. CDR3 DNA sequence: TGTGCCAGCAGCTTGTTACAGGGGGGCGAGCAGTACTTC.

V and J are TRBV6-1 and TRBJ1-3; D remains unclear. With 2 bases removed from V and 0 bases from J, the gap between germline ends came to 8 bases. This CDR3 spans 15 amino acids. Germline lookup yields CDR1 MNHNS and CDR2 SASEGT. CDR3 DNA: TGTGCCAGCAGTGAATTAAGAAACTCTGGAAACACCATATATTTT. Translating gives CASSELRNSGNTIYF.

V gene TRBV6-5 combines with J gene TRBJ1-1; perhaps TRBD1 as D (5 bases). Trimming removed 2 bases at V and 4 bases at J, with 14 bases between. CDR3 length equals 15 residues. CDR1 and CDR2 from the germline V gene are MNHEY and SVGAGI. The CDR3 protein is CASSYGGMELTEAFF. The CDR3 region has the DNA TGTGCCAGCAGTTACGGGGGAATGGAGCTCACTGAAGCTTTCTTT.

The rearrangement joins TRBV29-1 to TRBJ1-1; D is unresolved. The CDR3 contains 12 residues. CDR1 and CDR2 (germline): SQVTM, ANQGSEA. V dropped 7 bases and J dropped 1 base, with 10 bases sitting between them. CDR3 bases: TGCAGCGGATTACAGCAGAACACTGAAGCTTTCTTT. It is translated as CSGLQQNTEAFF.

The chain links TRBV24-1 to TRBJ1-3; no clear D. The CDR3 consists of 13 residues. V lost 9 bases and J 1 base, leaving 9 bases between the germline ends. Looked up from germline, CDR1 is KGHDR and CDR2 is SFDVKD. For the CDR3, the DNA is TGTGCCACCGAGGGCGCTTCTGGAAACACCATATATTTT. Translation gives CATEGASGNTIYF.